This TCR beta chain originates from a study of T-cell reconstitution after alpha-beta-depleted transplantation in children. This clonotype was counted a few times. Unique molecular identifiers tagged the TCRbeta library. TCRdb re-called the PCR reads with MiXCR, one entry per CDR3 protein. The table lists roughly 500,000 distinct CDR3 sequences, under 15% of them singletons, with roughly 5.4% in the top ten. The receptor's source is a human donor who donated a stem cell graft to a child with combined immunodeficiency. Sequences were derived from PBMCs from the stem cell graft donor, sampled from the stem cell graft.

The CDR3 is CASSQGREYQETQYF. The CDR3 DNA sequence: TGTGCCAGCTCACAGGGGAGAGAGTACCAAGAGACCCAGTACTTC. The J gene is TRBJ2-5, the V gene TRBV18, with D possibly being TRBD1 or TRBD2 (5 bases each). CDR1 is KGHSH, CDR2 LQKENI, per germline. The CDR3 has 15 amino acids. V was pared by 4 bases and J by 0 bases, with 12 bases between.